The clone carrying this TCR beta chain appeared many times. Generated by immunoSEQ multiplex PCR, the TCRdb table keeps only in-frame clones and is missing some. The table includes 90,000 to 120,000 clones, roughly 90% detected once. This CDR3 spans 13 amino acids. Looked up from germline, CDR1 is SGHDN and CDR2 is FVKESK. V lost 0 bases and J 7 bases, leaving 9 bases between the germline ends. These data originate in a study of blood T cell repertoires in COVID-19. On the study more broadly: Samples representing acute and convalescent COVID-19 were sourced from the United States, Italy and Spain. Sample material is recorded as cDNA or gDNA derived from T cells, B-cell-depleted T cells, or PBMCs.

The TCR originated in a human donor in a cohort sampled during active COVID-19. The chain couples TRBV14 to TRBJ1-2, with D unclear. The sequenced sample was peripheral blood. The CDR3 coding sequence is TGTGCCAGCAGCCAAGATTCGGGGTTTGGCTACACCTTC. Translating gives CASSQDSGFGYTF.